This T cell receptor beta chain was observed in a study of OX40 agonist ivuxolimab in advanced cancers. Whole-study context: Patients undergoing dose escalation presented with hepatocellular carcinoma, melanoma, renal cell or head and neck cancer. Anti-PD-1, anti-PD-L1 or anti-CTLA-4 therapy given earlier was allowed, and around 40% had some.

Study-wide findings and caveats: Still undetermined is the antigen specificity of the expanded peripheral T cells. Patients with a partial response at 0.1-3.0 mg/kg had among the lowest clonal expansion.

Assay: immunoSEQ multiplex PCR; the TCRdb copy retains only in-frame clones and omits some. The repertoire holds tens of thousands of clones, roughly 85% seen once, with 4% in the top ten. Germline V gives CDR1 MGHRA, CDR2 YSYEKL. The CDR3 consists of 16 residues. V was pared by 3 bases and J by 0 bases, with 9 bases between. A note on this clone: Antigen: not known.

V and J are TRBV4-1 and TRBJ1-6; D not certain. The sequence was obtained from an adult with an advanced solid tumor such as melanoma, head and neck, liver or kidney cancer. Sequenced material: CD4+ or CD8+ T cells sorted from blood, taken in a trial of the OX40 agonist ivuxolimab. Here the CDR3 DNA reads TGCGCCAGCAGCCACAAATCAAGCTCCTATAATTCACCCCTCCACTTT. This encodes CASSHKSSSYNSPLHF.